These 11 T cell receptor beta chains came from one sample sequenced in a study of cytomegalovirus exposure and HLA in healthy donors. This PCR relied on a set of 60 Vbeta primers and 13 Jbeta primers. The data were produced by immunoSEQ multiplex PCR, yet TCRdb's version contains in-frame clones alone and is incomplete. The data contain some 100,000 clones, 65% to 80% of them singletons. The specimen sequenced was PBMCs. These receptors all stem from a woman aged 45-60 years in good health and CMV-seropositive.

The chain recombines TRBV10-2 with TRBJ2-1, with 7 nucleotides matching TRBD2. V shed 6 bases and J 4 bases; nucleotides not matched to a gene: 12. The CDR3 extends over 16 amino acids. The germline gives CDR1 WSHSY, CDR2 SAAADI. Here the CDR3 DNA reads TGCGCCAGCAGGAACCCCGCGGGAGCTGGGTACAATGAGCAGTTCTTC. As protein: CASRNPAGAGYNEQFF.

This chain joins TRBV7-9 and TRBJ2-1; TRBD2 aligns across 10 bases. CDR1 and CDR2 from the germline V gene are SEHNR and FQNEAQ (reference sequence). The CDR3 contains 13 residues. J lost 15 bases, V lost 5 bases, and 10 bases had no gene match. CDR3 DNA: TGTGCCAGCAGCCTGAGCGGGAGGGTCAATTGGTTCTTC. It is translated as CASSLSGRVNWFF.

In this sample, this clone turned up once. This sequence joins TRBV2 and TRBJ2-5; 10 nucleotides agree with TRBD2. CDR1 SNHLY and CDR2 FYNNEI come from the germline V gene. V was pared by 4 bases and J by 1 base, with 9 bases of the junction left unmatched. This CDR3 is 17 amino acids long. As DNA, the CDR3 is TGTGCCAGCAGTGCAGAAGCGGGAGGGAGGGCCCAAGAGACCCAGTACTTC. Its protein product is CASSAEAGGRAQETQYF.

This CDR3 is CASSGPGTNTEAFF. The CDR3, as DNA: TGCGCCAGCAGCGGTCCGGGGACTAACACTGAAGCTTTCTTT. The chain employs TRBV5-1 and TRBJ1-1; perhaps TRBD1 as D (5 bases). Deletions cut 4 bases from V and 2 bases from J, with 12 bases between. Germline CDR1 reads SGHRS; CDR2 reads YFSETQ. The CDR3 has 14 residues.

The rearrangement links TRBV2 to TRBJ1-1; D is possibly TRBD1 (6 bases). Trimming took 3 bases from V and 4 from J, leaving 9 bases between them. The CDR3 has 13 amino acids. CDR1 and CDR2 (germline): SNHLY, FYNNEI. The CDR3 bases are TGTGCCAGCAGTGAGGGGGCCGCCACTGAAGCTTTCTTT. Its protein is CASSEGAATEAFF.

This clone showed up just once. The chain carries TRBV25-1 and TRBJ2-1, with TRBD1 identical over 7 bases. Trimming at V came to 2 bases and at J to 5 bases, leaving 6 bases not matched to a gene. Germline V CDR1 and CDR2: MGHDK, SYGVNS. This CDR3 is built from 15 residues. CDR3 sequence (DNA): TGTGCCAGCAGTGAAGATAGGACAGGAGACAATGAGCAGTTCTTC. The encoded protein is CASSEDRTGDNEQFF.

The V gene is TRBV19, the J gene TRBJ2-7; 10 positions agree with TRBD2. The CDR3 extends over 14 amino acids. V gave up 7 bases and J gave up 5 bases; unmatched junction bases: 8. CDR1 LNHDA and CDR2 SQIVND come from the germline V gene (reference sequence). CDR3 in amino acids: CASKSLAGVDEQYF. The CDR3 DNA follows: TGTGCCAGTAAAAGCCTAGCGGGAGTCGACGAGCAGTACTTC.

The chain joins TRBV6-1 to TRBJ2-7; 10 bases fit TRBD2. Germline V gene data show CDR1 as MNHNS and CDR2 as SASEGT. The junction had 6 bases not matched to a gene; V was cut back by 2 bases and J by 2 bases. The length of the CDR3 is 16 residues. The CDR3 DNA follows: TGTGCCAGCAGTGAAAATGAACTAGCGGGAACCTACGAGCAGTACTTC. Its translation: CASSENELAGTYEQYF.

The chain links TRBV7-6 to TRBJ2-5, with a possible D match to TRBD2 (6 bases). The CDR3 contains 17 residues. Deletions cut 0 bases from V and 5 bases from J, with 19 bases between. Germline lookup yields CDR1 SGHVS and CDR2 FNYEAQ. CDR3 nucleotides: TGTGCCAGCAGCTTAGCTGGATGGGGGAGGATTGGGGAGACCCAGTACTTC. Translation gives CASSLAGWGRIGETQYF.

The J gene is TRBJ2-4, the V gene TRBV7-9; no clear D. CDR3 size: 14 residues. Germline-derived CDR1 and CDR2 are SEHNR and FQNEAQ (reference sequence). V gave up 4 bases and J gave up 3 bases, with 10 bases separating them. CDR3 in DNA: TGTGCCAGCAGCTGGGCCCCGGACAAAAACATTCAGTACTTC. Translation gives CASSWAPDKNIQYF.

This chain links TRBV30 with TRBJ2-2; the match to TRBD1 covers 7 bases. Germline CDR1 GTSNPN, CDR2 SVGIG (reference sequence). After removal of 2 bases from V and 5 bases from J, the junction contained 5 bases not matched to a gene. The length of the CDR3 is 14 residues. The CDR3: CAWSLKQGTGELFF. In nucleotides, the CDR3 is TGTGCCTGGAGTTTGAAACAGGGGACCGGGGAGCTGTTTTTT.